This entry lists 6 T cell receptor beta chains sequenced from one sample in a study of cytomegalovirus exposure and HLA in healthy donors. With 60 Vbeta and 13 Jbeta primers, the PCR was carried out. TCRdb keeps only in-frame clones here, not all; method: immunoSEQ multiplex PCR. The data show some 160,000 clones, roughly 87% seen once. The sample consisted of PBMCs. Receptors originate from a woman aged 50 to 60 in good health and CMV-seronegative.

As to this clone: At one end the junction does not follow the germline gene, possibly because of a read error. DNA of the CDR3: TGCGCCAGCAGCTTGGTCCCGAACTCCGACAATGAGCAGTTCTTC. Translated, it gives CASSLVPNSDNEQFF. The gene calls are TRBV5-1 and TRBJ2-1; D is unclear. The CDR3 extends over 15 amino acids. Germline V lookup: CDR1 SGHRS, CDR2 YFSETQ.

The chain combines TRBV7-2 with TRBJ2-5; D possibly corresponds to TRBD1 (7 bases). The CDR3 is 14 residues long. Trimming left V 5 bases short and J 5 bases short, with 15 bases between. Germline V CDR1 and CDR2: SGHTA, FQGNSA. This chain's CDR3 is CASSLGGGLETQYF. CDR3 in DNA: TGTGCCAGCAGCCTAGGAGGGGGCTTGGAGACCCAGTACTTC.

V gene TRBV4-2 combines with J gene TRBJ2-1, with 8 bases that match TRBD2. Unmatched junction bases numbered 12, after V lost 0 bases and J lost 5 bases. Germline V gene lookup returns CDR1 LGHNA and CDR2 YNFKEQ. The CDR3 spans 18 residues. The chain's CDR3 is CASSQEWLSLAGNNEQFF. CDR3 nucleotides: TGTGCCAGCAGCCAAGAATGGCTCAGTCTAGCGGGTAACAATGAGCAGTTCTTC.

This clone appeared once. CDR3 DNA: TGCGCCAGCAGCCAGCAGGCCGGAGGGGGCGCCGACTTGGGCTACACCTTC. It encodes CASSQQAGGGADLGYTF. This chain uses TRBV4-1 with TRBJ1-2; 7 positions agree with TRBD1. This CDR3 has 17 residues. Germline V CDR1 and CDR2: MGHRA, YSYEKL. J was trimmed by 8 bases and V by 3 bases; bases with no gene match: 18.

V is TRBV5-4 and J is TRBJ1-1; 9 positions agree with TRBD1. Germline-derived CDR1 and CDR2 are SGHNT and YYREEE (reference sequence). The CDR3 loop spans 17 amino acids. Germline trimming cut 2 bases from V and 1 base from J; bases unmatched to any gene: 9. CDR3 sequence reads: CASSFGQGTTGNTEAFF. In DNA, the CDR3 is TGTGCCAGCAGCTTCGGACAGGGGACTACCGGGAACACTGAAGCTTTCTTT.

The rearrangement links TRBV5-6 to TRBJ2-7; D is uncertain. V shed 2 bases and J shed 5 bases, with 14 bases lying between them. Germline assignment: CDR1 SGHDT and CDR2 YYEEEE. There are 14 residues in the CDR3. CDR3 protein: CASSFLLFSHEQYF. The CDR3 DNA follows: TGTGCCAGCAGCTTCCTCCTCTTTTCCCACGAGCAGTACTTC. The variable domain in full, completed from reference TRBV5-6 and TRBJ2-7, reads DAGVTQSPTHLIKTRGQQVTLRCSPKSGHDTVSWYQQALGQGPQFIFQYYEEEERQRGNFPDRFSGHQFPNYSSELNVNALLLGDSALYLCASSFLLFSHEQYFGPGTRLTVT.